One sample yielded the 5 T cell receptor beta chains listed below, sequenced in a study of blood T cells in healthy people across ages. Through a sample-barcoded 5' primer and a J-beta primer mix, a second PCR was run for roughly 6 to 11 cycles. In TCRdb, the 5' RACE reads were re-called with MiXCR into one record per CDR3 protein. The sample contains about 1.4 million distinct CDR3 sequences, 45% to 70% of which appear only once. Material: blood. These receptor sequences come from a man aged 18-30 years in good health.

The chain links TRBV2 to TRBJ2-6; D call uncertain. Per the germline V gene, CDR1 is SNHLY and CDR2 is FYNNEI. V was pared by 7 bases and J by 0 bases, with 10 bases between. This CDR3 is 15 amino acids long. The CDR3 region has the DNA TGTGCCAGCACTCCCCTCAGCTCTGGGGCCAACGTCCTGACTTTC. Protein: CASTPLSSGANVLTF. The full variable domain, with the rest looked up from reference TRBV2 and TRBJ2-6, is EPEVTQTPSHQVTQMGQEVILRCVPISNHLYFYWYRQILGQKVEFLVSFYNNEISEKSEIFDDQFSVERPDGSNFTLKIRSTKLEDSAMYFCASTPLSSGANVLTFGAGSRLTVL.

The gene calls are TRBV28 and TRBJ1-2; a weak D match, TRBD1 (6 bases). The germline CDR1 and CDR2 sequences are MDHEN and SYDVKM. V was clipped by 6 bases and J by 6 bases, with 14 bases between them. This CDR3 region has 13 residues. CDR3 sequence reads: CASRRGQRDGYTF. Here the CDR3 DNA reads TGTGCCAGCAGGCGTGGACAGAGGGATGGCTACACCTTC.

The chain carries TRBV4-3 and TRBJ2-5, with D hard to call. V was trimmed by 3 bases and J by 0 bases, leaving 11 bases between them. Germline CDR1 is LGHNA and CDR2 is YSLEER. This CDR3 region has 15 residues. CDR3 sequence reads: CASSQNLGNQETQYF. The CDR3 coding sequence is TGCGCCAGCAGCCAGAACCTGGGAAACCAAGAGACCCAGTACTTC.

This clonotype was seen a single time. J is TRBJ1-2 and V is TRBV28; D gene ambiguous. Germline V gene data show CDR1 as MDHEN and CDR2 as SYDVKM. This CDR3 has 17 amino acids. V lost 2 bases, J lost 4 bases, and 20 bases lay in between. CDR3 sequence: CASSLIIPGEQSYGYTF. CDR3 sequence (DNA): TGTGCCAGCAGTTTAATTATACCCGGGGAGCAGAGCTATGGCTACACCTTC.

The V and J genes are TRBV6-6 and TRBJ1-1; 8 nucleotides match TRBD1. Germline V gives CDR1 MNHNY, CDR2 SVGAGI (reference sequence). V was pared by 2 bases and J by 1 base, with 6 bases of the junction left unmatched. The CDR3 has 16 amino acids. Here the CDR3 DNA reads TGTGCCAGCAGTTACCCGGGCGGGACAGGGAACACTGAAGCTTTCTTT. As protein: CASSYPGGTGNTEAFF.